This entry concerns a single T cell receptor (beta chain). This sample was included in a study of CD8 T cells in ankylosing spondylitis. V shed 5 bases and J shed 7 bases, with 12 bases lying between them. The germline gives CDR1 SNHLY, CDR2 FYNNEI. This CDR3 is built from 13 residues. Quantitative barcoded 5'-RACE was used to prepare TCR beta libraries. TCRdb used MiXCR to reprocess the 5' RACE reads, holding one entry per CDR3 protein. The top ten hold roughly 8% of the sample, which has a few hundred thousand distinct CDR3 sequences, about 19% seen once. The material sequenced was blood, either unsorted or a sorted T cell fraction (not recorded which). This clonotype was obtained from a male donor with ankylosing spondylitis or in good health (not recorded which). V usage is TRBV2 and J usage is TRBJ2-1; perhaps TRBD1 as D (5 bases). CDR3 sequence reads: CASSQGLANEQFF. The CDR3 DNA follows: TGTGCCAGCAGTCAGGGTCTCGCTAATGAGCAGTTCTTC.